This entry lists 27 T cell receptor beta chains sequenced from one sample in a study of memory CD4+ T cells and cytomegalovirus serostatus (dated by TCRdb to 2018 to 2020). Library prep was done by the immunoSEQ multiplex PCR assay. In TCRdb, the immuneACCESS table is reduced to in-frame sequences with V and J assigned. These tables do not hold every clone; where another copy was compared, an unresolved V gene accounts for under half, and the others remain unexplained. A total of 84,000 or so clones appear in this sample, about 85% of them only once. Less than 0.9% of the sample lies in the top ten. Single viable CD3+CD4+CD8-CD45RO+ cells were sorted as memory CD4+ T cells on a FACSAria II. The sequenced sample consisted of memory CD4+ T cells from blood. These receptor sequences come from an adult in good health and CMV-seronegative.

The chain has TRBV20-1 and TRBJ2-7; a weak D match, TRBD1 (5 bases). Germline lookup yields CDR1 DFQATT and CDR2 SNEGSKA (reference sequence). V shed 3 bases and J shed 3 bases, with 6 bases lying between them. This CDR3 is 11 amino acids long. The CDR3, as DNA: TGCAGTGCTAGCGACAGCTACGAGCAGTACTTC. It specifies CSASDSYEQYF.

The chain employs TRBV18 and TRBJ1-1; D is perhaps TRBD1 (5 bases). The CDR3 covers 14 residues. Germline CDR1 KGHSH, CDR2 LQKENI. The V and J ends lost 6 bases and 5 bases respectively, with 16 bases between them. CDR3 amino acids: CASSGQGVRTEAFF. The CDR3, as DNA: TGTGCCAGCTCGGGTCAGGGCGTAAGGACTGAAGCTTTCTTT. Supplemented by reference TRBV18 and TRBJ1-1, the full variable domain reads NAGVMQNPRHLVRRRGQEARLRCSPMKGHSHVYWYRQLPEEGLKFMVYLQKENIIDESGMPKERFSAEFPKEGPSILRIQQVVRGDSAAYFCASSGQGVRTEAFFGQGTRLTVV.

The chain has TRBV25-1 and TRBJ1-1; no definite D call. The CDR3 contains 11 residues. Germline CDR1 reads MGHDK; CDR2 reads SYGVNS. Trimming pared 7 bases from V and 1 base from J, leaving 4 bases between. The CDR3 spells CASIWNTEAFF. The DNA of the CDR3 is TGTGCCAGCATATGGAACACTGAAGCTTTCTTT.

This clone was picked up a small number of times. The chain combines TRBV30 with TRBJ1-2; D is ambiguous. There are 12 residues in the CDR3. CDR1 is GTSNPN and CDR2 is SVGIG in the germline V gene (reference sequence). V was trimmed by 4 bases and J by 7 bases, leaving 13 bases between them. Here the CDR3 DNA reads TGTGCCTGGAAGACGAATCTCTTTGGCTACACCTTC. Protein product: CAWKTNLFGYTF. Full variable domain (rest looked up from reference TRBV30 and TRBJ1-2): SQTIHQWPATLVQPVGSPLSLECTVEGTSNPNLYWYRQAAGRGLQLLFYSVGIGQISSEVPQNLSASRPQDRQFILSSKKLLLSDSGFYLCAWKTNLFGYTFGSGTRLTVV.

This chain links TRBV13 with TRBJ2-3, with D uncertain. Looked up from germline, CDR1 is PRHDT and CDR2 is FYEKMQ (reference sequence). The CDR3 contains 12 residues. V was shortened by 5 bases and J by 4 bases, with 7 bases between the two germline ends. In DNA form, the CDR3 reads TGTGCCAGCAGCCCGAGTGCAGATACGCAGTATTTT. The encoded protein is CASSPSADTQYF.

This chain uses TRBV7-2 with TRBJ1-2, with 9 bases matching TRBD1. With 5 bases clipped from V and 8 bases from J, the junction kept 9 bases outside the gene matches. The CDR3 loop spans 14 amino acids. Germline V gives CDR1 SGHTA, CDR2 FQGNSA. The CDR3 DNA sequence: TGTGCCAGCAGCGCCCAACAGGGGGCGCGGGGCTACACCTTC. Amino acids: CASSAQQGARGYTF.

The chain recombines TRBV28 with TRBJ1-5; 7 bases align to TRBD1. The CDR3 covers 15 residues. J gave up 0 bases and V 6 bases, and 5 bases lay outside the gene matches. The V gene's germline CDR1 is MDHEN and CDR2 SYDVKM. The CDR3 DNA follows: TGTGCCAGCAGCCTGACAGGGTATAGCAATCAGCCCCAGCATTTT. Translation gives CASSLTGYSNQPQHF.

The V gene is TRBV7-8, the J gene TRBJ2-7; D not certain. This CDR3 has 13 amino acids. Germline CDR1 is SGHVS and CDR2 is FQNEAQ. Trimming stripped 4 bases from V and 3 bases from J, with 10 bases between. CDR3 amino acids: CASSSTLGYEQYF. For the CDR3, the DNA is TGTGCCAGCAGCTCGACGCTGGGCTACGAGCAGTACTTC.

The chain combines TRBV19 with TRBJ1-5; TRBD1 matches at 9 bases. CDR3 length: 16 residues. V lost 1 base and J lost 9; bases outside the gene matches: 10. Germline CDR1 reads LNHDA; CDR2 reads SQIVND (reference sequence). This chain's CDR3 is CASSIVTGGSMGPQHF. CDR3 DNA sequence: TGTGCCAGTAGTATAGTGACAGGGGGGTCCATGGGGCCCCAGCATTTT.

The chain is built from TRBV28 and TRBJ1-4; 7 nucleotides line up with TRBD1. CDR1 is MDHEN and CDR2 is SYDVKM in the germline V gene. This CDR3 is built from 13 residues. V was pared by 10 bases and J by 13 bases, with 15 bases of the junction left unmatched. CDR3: CATMISGTVGLFF. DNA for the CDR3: TGTGCCACGATGATCTCCGGGACAGTAGGACTGTTTTTT.

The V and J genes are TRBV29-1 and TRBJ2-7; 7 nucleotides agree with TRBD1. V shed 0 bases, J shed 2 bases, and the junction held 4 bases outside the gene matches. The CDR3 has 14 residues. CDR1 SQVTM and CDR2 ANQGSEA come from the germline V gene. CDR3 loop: CSVEDRTGAYEQYF. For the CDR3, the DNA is TGCAGCGTTGAAGATCGGACAGGCGCCTACGAGCAGTACTTC.

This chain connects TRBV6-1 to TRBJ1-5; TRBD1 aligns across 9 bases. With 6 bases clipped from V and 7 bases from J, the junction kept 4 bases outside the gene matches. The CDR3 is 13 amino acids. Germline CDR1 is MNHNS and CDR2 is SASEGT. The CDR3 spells CASSGTGPQPQHF. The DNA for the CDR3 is TGTGCCAGCAGCGGGACAGGGCCGCAGCCCCAGCATTTT.

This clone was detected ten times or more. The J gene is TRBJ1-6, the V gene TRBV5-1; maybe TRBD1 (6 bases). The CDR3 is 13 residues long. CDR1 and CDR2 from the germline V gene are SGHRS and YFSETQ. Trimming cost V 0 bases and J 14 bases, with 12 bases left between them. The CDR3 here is CASSLVLGDTLHF. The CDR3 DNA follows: TGCGCCAGCAGCTTGGTATTAGGGGACACCCTCCACTTT.

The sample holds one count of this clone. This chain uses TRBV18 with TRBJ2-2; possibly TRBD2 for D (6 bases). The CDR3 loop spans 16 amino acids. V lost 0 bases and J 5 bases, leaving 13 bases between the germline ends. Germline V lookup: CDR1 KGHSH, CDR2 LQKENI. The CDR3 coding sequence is TGTGCCAGCTCACCACCTAACGGCGGGGTAACCGGGGAGCTGTTTTTT. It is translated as CASSPPNGGVTGELFF.

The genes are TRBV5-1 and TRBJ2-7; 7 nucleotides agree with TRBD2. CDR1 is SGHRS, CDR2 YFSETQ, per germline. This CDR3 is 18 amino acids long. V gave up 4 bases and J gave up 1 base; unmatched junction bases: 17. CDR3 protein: CASSLRLATSTISYEQYF. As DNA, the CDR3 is TGCGCCAGCAGCCTCCGACTAGCTACAAGTACCATATCCTACGAGCAGTACTTC.

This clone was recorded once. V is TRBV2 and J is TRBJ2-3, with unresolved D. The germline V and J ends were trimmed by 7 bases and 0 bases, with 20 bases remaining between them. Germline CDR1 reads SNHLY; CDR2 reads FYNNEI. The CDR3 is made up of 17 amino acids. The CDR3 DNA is TGTGCCAGCATTCCGGCCACCACTCTTCGGAGCACAGATACGCAGTATTTT. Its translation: CASIPATTLRSTDTQYF.

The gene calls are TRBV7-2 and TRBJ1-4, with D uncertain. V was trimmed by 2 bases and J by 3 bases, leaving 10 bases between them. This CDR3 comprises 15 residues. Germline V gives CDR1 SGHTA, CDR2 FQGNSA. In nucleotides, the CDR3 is TGTGCCAGCAGCTTACCGGGGTCGGCTAATGAAAAACTGTTTTTT. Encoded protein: CASSLPGSANEKLFF.

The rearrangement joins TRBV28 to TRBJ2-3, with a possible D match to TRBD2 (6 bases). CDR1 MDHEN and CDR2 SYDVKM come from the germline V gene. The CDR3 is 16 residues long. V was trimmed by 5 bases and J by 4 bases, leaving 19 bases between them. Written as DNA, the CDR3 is TGTGCCAGCAGTCCGTCCGTCCCTTCGGGAGCAGATACGCAGTATTTT. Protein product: CASSPSVPSGADTQYF.

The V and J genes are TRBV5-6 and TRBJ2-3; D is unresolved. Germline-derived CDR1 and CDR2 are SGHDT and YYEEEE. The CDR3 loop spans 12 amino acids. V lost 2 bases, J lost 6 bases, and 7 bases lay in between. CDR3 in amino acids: CASSFIGDTQYF. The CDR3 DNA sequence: TGTGCCAGCAGCTTCATCGGGGATACGCAGTATTTT.

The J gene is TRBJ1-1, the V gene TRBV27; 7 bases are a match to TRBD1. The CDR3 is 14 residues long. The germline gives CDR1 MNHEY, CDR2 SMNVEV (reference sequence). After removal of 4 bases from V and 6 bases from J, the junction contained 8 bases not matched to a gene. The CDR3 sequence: CASSSRDSPSEAFF. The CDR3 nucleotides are TGTGCCAGCAGTTCCCGGGACAGTCCTTCTGAAGCTTTCTTT.

The DNA of the CDR3 is TGTGCCAGCAGCCCGACAGGGAAGAACTCTGGAAACACCATATATTTT. This codes for CASSPTGKNSGNTIYF. This sequence joins TRBV7-6 and TRBJ1-3; 7 positions match TRBD1. The CDR3 is 16 residues long. Germline CDR1 and CDR2: SGHVS and FNYEAQ. V shed 5 bases, J shed 0 bases, and the junction held 7 bases outside the gene matches.

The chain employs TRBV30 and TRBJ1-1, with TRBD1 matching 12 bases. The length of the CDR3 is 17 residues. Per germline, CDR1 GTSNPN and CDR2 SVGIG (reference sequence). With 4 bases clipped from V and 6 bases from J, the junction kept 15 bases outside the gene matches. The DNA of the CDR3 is TGTGCCTGGAAGGGGACGGGACAGGGGGCGATGGGACCTGAAGCTTTCTTT. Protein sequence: CAWKGTGQGAMGPEAFF.

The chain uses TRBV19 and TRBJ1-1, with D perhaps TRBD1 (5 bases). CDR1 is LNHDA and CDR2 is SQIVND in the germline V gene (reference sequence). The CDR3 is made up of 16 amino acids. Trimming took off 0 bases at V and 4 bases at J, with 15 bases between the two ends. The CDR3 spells CASSIDPSPGGTEAFF. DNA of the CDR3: TGTGCCAGTAGTATAGACCCTTCACCGGGGGGCACTGAAGCTTTCTTT.

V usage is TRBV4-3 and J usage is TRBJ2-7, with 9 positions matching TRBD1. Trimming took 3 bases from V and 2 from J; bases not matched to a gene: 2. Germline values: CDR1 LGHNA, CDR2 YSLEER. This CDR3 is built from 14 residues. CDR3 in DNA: TGCGCCAGCAGCCACGGACAGGGGCCCTACGAGCAGTACTTC. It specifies CASSHGQGPYEQYF.

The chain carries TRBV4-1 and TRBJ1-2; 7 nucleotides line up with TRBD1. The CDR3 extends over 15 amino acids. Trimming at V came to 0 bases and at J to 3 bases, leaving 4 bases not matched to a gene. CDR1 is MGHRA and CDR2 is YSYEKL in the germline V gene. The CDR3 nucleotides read TGCGCCAGCAGCCAAGAAGCGGGACAGTACTATGGCTACACCTTC. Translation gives CASSQEAGQYYGYTF.

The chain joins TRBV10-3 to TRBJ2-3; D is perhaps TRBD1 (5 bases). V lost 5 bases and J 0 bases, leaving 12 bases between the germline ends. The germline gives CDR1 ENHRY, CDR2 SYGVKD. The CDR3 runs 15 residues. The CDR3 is CAISTGSPSTDTQYF. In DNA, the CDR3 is TGTGCCATCAGTACAGGTTCCCCCAGCACAGATACGCAGTATTTT.

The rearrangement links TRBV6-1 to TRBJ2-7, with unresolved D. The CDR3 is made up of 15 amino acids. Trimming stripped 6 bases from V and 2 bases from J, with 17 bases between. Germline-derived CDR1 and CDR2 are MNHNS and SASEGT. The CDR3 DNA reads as TGTGCCAGCAGCCCAGGACCCCTAGGCCCCTACGAGCAGTACTTC. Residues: CASSPGPLGPYEQYF.